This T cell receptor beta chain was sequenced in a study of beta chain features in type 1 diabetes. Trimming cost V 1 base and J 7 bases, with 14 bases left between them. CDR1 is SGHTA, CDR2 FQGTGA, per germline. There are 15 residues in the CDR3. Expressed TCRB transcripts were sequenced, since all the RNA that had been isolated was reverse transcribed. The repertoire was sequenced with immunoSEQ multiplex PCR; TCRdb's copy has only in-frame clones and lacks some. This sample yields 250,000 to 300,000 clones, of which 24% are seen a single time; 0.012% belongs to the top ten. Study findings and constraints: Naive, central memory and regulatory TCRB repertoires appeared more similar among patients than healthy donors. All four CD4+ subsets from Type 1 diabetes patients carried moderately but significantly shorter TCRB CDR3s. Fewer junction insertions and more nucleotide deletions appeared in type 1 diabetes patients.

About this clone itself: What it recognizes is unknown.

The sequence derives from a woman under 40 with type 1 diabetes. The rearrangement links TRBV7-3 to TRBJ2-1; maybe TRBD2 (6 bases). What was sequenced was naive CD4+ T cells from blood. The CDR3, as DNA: TGTGCCAGCAGCTTAAGCCACGGGAGTGGGAATGAGCAGTTCTTC. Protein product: CASSLSHGSGNEQFF.